One and the same sample provided the 26 T cell receptor beta chains below, sequenced in a study of CXCR3-negative and CXCR3-positive naive CD8 T cells. Through 5' RACE with UMI labels, the TRB cDNA libraries were prepared. Reanalyzing the 5' RACE reads, TCRdb keeps one entry per CDR3 protein, without DNA. This sample contains 100,000 to 150,000 distinct CDR3 sequences. Sequenced material: naive CXCR3- CD8+ T cells from blood. Noted subset: CD45RO-CCR7+CD27+CD95- naive CD8+ T cells lacking CXCR3 (TNR3-). The receptors were sampled from a human donor in good health. Some clones in this sample may be carry-over from other donors' samples.

The gene calls are TRBV5-5 and TRBJ2-1; the TRBD2 assignment by TCRdb is unverifiable without DNA. The CDR3 runs 17 residues. Germline CDR1 and CDR2: SGHKS and YYEKEE (reference sequence). The CDR3 loop reads CASSFLGDSSGGNEQFF. Complete variable domain (other parts from reference TRBV5-5 and TRBJ2-1): DAGVTQSPTHLIKTRGQQVTLRCSPISGHKSVSWYQQVLGQGPQFIFQYYEKEERGRGNFPDRFSARQFPNYSSELNVNALLLGDSALYLCASSFLGDSSGGNEQFFGPGTRLTVL.

The CDR3 protein is CASSLAPVDTQYF. The chain links TRBV7-2 to TRBJ2-3. This CDR3 is built from 13 residues. In germline, CDR1 is SGHTA, CDR2 FQGNSA.

The genes are TRBV10-2 and TRBJ1-2; no DNA is available, so the TRBD1 call from TCRdb remains unchecked. This CDR3 spans 15 amino acids. CDR1 and CDR2 (germline): WSHSY, SAAADI. CDR3: CASSESDRGYYGYTF.

The chain carries TRBV20-1 and TRBJ2-7; with no DNA, the TCRdb D assignment of TRBD1 cannot be verified. In germline, CDR1 is DFQATT, CDR2 SNEGSKA (reference sequence). This CDR3 spans 15 amino acids. CDR3 sequence: CSARDLSGTGTEQYF.

The V and J genes are TRBV19 and TRBJ2-1. This CDR3 comprises 16 residues. CDR1 LNHDA and CDR2 SQIVND come from the germline V gene (reference sequence). CDR3 loop: CASTLDRQNSYNEQFF.

The chain uses TRBV20-1 and TRBJ2-7; as DNA is missing, the TRBD2 call by TCRdb cannot be tested. The germline CDR1 and CDR2 sequences are DFQATT and SNEGSKA (reference sequence). The CDR3 loop spans 14 amino acids. The CDR3 region is CSAPTKSRPHEQYF.

V is TRBV7-9 and J is TRBJ2-1. There are 13 residues in the CDR3. Germline assignment: CDR1 SEHNR and CDR2 FQNEAQ (reference sequence). The CDR3 here is CASSLIDYNEQFF.

This chain uses TRBV19 with TRBJ2-7; TCRdb's D gene call, TRBD2, goes unchecked for lack of DNA. Per germline, CDR1 LNHDA and CDR2 SQIVND (reference sequence). The CDR3 length is 13 residues. CDR3 protein: CASSVSGRGEQYF. Full variable domain (remainder filled in from reference TRBV19 and TRBJ2-7): DGGITQSPKYLFRKEGQNVTLSCEQNLNHDAMYWYRQDPGQGLRLIYYSQIVNDFQKGDIAEGYSVSREKKESFPLTVTSAQKNPTAFYLCASSVSGRGEQYFGPGTRLTVT.

The rearrangement uses TRBV13 and TRBJ2-7; there is no DNA to check the TCRdb D call of TRBD2. Germline CDR1 PRHDT, CDR2 FYEKMQ (reference sequence). CDR3 length equals 14 residues. The CDR3 sequence is CASSSSGALREQYF.

This sequence joins TRBV19 and TRBJ2-3. Germline values: CDR1 LNHDA, CDR2 SQIVND (reference sequence). The CDR3 covers 13 residues. This CDR3 is CASTDRSSDTQYF.

The CDR3 sequence is CATSRDRGRGTDTQYF. The chain joins TRBV15 to TRBJ2-3. The germline V gene has CDR1 LNHNV and CDR2 YYDKDF (reference sequence). This CDR3 has 16 residues.

This sequence joins TRBV15 and TRBJ2-1. CDR1 and CDR2 from the germline V gene are LNHNV and YYDKDF (reference sequence). This CDR3 is built from 13 residues. The CDR3 reads CATSRERVDEQFF.

CDR3 sequence: CATDGQGTTEAFF. The chain links TRBV28 to TRBJ1-1; the TCRdb call, TRBD1, lacks DNA for checking. This CDR3 has 13 amino acids. Germline values: CDR1 MDHEN, CDR2 SYDVKM.

This chain connects TRBV19 to TRBJ1-5; TCRdb's D call of TRBD1 is untestable without DNA. This CDR3 region has 15 residues. CDR1 is LNHDA and CDR2 is SQIVND in the germline V gene (reference sequence). CDR3 amino acids: CASSAWGGENQPQHF.

The rearrangement links TRBV11-2 to TRBJ1-2. The CDR3 covers 15 residues. Germline assignment: CDR1 SGHAT and CDR2 FQNNGV. CDR3 in amino acids: CASSLGPGTPYGYTF.

This chain connects TRBV12-3 or TRBV12-4 to TRBJ2-2; without DNA, the TCRdb call of TRBD1 cannot be checked. This CDR3 comprises 14 residues. CDR3: CASSLVVRDGELFF.

This rearrangement joins TRBV2 to TRBJ2-1; TCRdb names TRBD2, which stays unverified in the absence of DNA. The CDR3 is 14 amino acids. CDR1 and CDR2 (germline): SNHLY, FYNNEI. Here the CDR3 reads CASREPSGRIEQFF.

The chain joins TRBV29-1 to TRBJ2-3; the D call of TRBD1 rests on TCRdb alone, since no DNA is present to check it. The CDR3 runs 14 residues. Germline values: CDR1 SQVTM, CDR2 ANQGSEA. This chain's CDR3 is CSGTSGQGTDTQYF.

The J gene is TRBJ2-1, the V gene TRBV29-1; TCRdb returns TRBD2, unconfirmable since there is no DNA. CDR1 is SQVTM and CDR2 is ANQGSEA in the germline V gene. The CDR3 totals 16 residues. CDR3 sequence reads: CSVAGLAGPSYNEQFF.

CDR3 in amino acids: CASSQAVTEAFF. V and J are TRBV7-9 and TRBJ1-1. CDR1 is SEHNR, CDR2 FQNEAQ, per germline (reference sequence). This CDR3 has 12 residues.

The CDR3 region is CASSQAEGNYGYTF. This chain joins TRBV4-2 and TRBJ1-2. The CDR3 is 14 residues long. Germline values: CDR1 LGHNA, CDR2 YNFKEQ.

V and J are TRBV7-9 and TRBJ2-7. Germline V lookup: CDR1 SEHNR, CDR2 FQNEAQ (reference sequence). The CDR3 has 14 residues. CDR3: CASSEDRASYEQYF.

This chain joins TRBV21-1 and TRBJ1-1; TCRdb's D gene call, TRBD1, goes unchecked for lack of DNA. TRBV21-1 represents a pseudogene. The CDR3 loop spans 14 amino acids. This CDR3 reads CASSYGQRNTEAFF.

The chain joins TRBV7-8 to TRBJ2-7. Germline CDR1 SGHVS, CDR2 FQNEAQ. The CDR3 contains 14 residues. The CDR3 here is CASSLRLNPYEQYF.

The chain joins TRBV20-1 to TRBJ2-1; TCRdb returns TRBD2, unconfirmable since there is no DNA. From germline, CDR1 is DFQATT and CDR2 SNEGSKA (reference sequence). The CDR3 runs to 16 residues. The chain's CDR3 is CSARRRRQGIYNEQFF.

The CDR3 loop reads CSARGDRLYEQYF. The chain uses TRBV20-1 and TRBJ2-7; there is no DNA to check the TCRdb D call of TRBD1. The CDR3 covers 13 residues. Germline V lookup: CDR1 DFQATT, CDR2 SNEGSKA (reference sequence).